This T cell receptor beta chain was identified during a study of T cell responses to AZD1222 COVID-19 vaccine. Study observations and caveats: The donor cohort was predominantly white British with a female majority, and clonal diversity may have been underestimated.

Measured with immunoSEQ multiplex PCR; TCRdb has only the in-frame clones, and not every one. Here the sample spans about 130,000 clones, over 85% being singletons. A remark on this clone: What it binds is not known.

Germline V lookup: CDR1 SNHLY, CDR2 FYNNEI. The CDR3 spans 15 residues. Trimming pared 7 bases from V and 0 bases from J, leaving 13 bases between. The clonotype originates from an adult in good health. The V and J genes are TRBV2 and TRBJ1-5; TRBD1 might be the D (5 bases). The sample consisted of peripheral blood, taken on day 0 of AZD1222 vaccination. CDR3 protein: CASTGWGSSNQPQHF. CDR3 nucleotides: TGTGCCAGCACCGGTTGGGGGTCTAGCAATCAGCCCCAGCATTTT.